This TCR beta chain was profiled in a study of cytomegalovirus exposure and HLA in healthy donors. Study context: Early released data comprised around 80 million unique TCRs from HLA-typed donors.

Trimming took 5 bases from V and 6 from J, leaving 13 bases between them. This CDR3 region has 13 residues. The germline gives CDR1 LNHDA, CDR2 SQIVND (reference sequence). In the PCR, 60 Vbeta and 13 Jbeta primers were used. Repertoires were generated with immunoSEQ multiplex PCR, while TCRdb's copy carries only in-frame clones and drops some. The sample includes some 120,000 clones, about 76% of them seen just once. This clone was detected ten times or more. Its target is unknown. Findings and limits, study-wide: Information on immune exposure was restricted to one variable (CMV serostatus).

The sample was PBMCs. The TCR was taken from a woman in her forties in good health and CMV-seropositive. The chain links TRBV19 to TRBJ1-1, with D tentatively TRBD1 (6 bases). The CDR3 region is CASSYVGAAEAFF. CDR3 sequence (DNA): TGTGCCAGTAGTTATGTGGGGGCTGCTGAAGCTTTCTTT.